What follows are 11 T cell receptor beta chains derived from one specimen sequenced in a study of post-analysis software for immune sequencing data. General observations from the study: Relative to controls, patients had about 5 TRBV segments at higher frequency, with TRBV5-6, TRBV5-1 and TRBV20-1 among these.

Each TCR beta cDNA library carried unique molecular identifiers. MiXCR, run by TCRdb on the PCR reads, gives a single entry per CDR3 protein. The table lists some 890,000 distinct CDR3 sequences, under 70% of them singletons. These TCRs are of unknown antigen specificity. The specimen sequenced was blood. The receptors originated from a girl aged 10 to 17 with multiple sclerosis.

CDR3 amino acids: CATSRGTGRGETQYF. DNA for the CDR3: TGTGCCACCAGCAGGGGTACCGGGAGAGGAGAGACCCAGTACTTC. This chain connects TRBV15 to TRBJ2-5; D perhaps matches TRBD2 (6 bases). The CDR3 spans 15 residues. From germline, CDR1 is LNHNV and CDR2 YYDKDF (reference sequence). With 3 bases removed from V and 4 bases from J, the gap between germline ends came to 15 bases.

The chain links TRBV6-5 to TRBJ1-2; no definite D call. CDR1 MNHEY and CDR2 SVGAGI come from the germline V gene. V was cut by 6 bases and J by 4 bases, with 15 bases left in between. CDR3 length: 14 amino acids. As DNA, the CDR3 is TGTGCCAGCAGGCGCGGTCTGCTCGTCTATGGCTACACCTTC. Translating gives CASRRGLLVYGYTF.

This clonotype was counted once. The chain links TRBV5-1 to TRBJ2-1; 11 nucleotides match TRBD2. Losses at the gene ends were 4 bases for V and 7 bases for J; bases not matched to a gene: 13. The germline V gene encodes CDR1 SGHRS and CDR2 YFSETQ. The CDR3 is made up of 17 amino acids. Here the CDR3 DNA reads TGCGCCAGCAGCCCCGGAATTAGCGGGAGGGTTGGGAATGAGCAGTTCTTC. Residues: CASSPGISGRVGNEQFF.

This clonotype was seen only a few times. The rearrangement joins TRBV20-1 to TRBJ2-5; 7 bases fit TRBD1. V gave up 5 bases and J gave up 3 bases; unmatched junction bases: 6. CDR3 size: 13 residues. Germline CDR1 is DFQATT and CDR2 is SNEGSKA (reference sequence). CDR3 nucleotides: TGCAGTGCTGACACCGGGACAGAAGAGACCCAGTACTTC. It is translated as CSADTGTEETQYF.

This chain joins TRBV5-1 and TRBJ2-5; D is undetermined. The J call may be incorrect, as the DNA end agrees better with TRBJ2-7. The CDR3 totals 13 residues. Per germline, CDR1 SGHRS and CDR2 YFSETQ. CDR3 nucleotides: TGCGCCAGCAGCCGAGTGGGTGGATACGAGCAGTACTTC. Its protein is CASSRVGGYEQYF.

This clonotype appeared a few times. This chain joins TRBV20-1 and TRBJ2-7; 10 bases are shared with TRBD1. The CDR3 has 15 residues. Per the germline V gene, CDR1 is DFQATT and CDR2 is SNEGSKA (reference sequence). After removal of 4 bases from V and 0 bases from J, the junction contained 6 bases not matched to a gene. CDR3 DNA: TGCAGTGCTACAAGGACAGGGGGGCCCTCCTACGAGCAGTACTTC. It translates to CSATRTGGPSYEQYF.

This clonotype came up a few times. The chain couples TRBV7-9 to TRBJ2-3; 10 bases agree with TRBD2. The CDR3 length is 17 residues. V was clipped by 4 bases and J by 1 base; unmatched bases: 8. The germline CDR1 and CDR2 sequences are SEHNR and FQNEAQ (reference sequence). CDR3 residues: CASSSPIAGGRTDTQYF. In nucleotides, the CDR3 is TGTGCCAGCAGCTCCCCCATAGCGGGGGGACGCACAGATACGCAGTATTTT. Looking up the rest from reference TRBV7-9 and TRBJ2-3 gives the full variable domain: DTGVSQNPRHKITKRGQNVTFRCDPISEHNRLYWYRQTLGQGPEFLTYFQNEAQLEKSRLLSDRFSAERPKGSFSTLEIQRTEQGDSAMYLCASSSPIAGGRTDTQYFGPGTRLTVL.

The chain combines TRBV12-3 or TRBV12-4 with TRBJ1-5; D is unclear. The CDR3 is made up of 14 amino acids. The V end lost 6 bases, the J end lost 0 bases, and 9 bases lay between the germline ends. The CDR3 DNA reads TGTGCCAGCAGGGCCCCGGATAGCAATCAGCCCCAGCATTTT. It yields the protein CASRAPDSNQPQHF.

This rearrangement joins TRBV3-1 to TRBJ2-6; D uncertain. This CDR3 has 17 residues. CDR1 and CDR2 from the germline V gene are LGHDT and YNNKEL (reference sequence). The V and J ends lost 0 bases and 0 bases respectively, with 9 bases between them. The CDR3 DNA reads TGTGCCAGCAGCCAAGATATAGGTTCCTCTGGGGCCAACGTCCTGACTTTC. Amino acids: CASSQDIGSSGANVLTF.

This clonotype was detected a few times. The chain couples TRBV7-6 to TRBJ2-5, with 7 bases fitting TRBD1. This CDR3 has 15 amino acids. V shed 5 bases and J 5 bases; nucleotides not matched to a gene: 11. Germline values: CDR1 SGHVS, CDR2 FNYEAQ. CDR3 in DNA: TGTGCCAGCAGCACTAACAGGGGTAGAGGGGAGACCCAGTACTTC. Translation: CASSTNRGRGETQYF.

V and J are TRBV2 and TRBJ2-7, with TRBD2 matching over 7 bases. The CDR3 totals 12 residues. Germline-derived CDR1 and CDR2 are SNHLY and FYNNEI. Germline trimming cut 8 bases from V and 3 bases from J; bases unmatched to any gene: 4. The CDR3 reads CASRLALYEQYF. CDR3 sequence (DNA): TGTGCCAGCCGACTAGCCCTCTACGAGCAGTACTTC.